This entry lists 14 T cell receptor beta chains sequenced from one sample in a study of human T cells and chemical hapten exposure. TCRdb reanalysed the RACE reads using MiXCR and keeps one entry per CDR3 protein. The table has more than 60,000 distinct CDR3 sequences, under 10% seen once. Described time point: healthy volunteer bleed at 6 weeks. Unfractionated whole blood served as the source for total RNA extraction. The sequenced sample was whole blood. The receptors were gathered from a male donor in good health. Some clones in this sample may be carry-over from other donors' samples.

This clonotype was detected ten times or more. The chain has TRBV16 and TRBJ1-1; weak D call: TRBD1 (5 bases). Germline CDR1 KGHSY, CDR2 FQNENV. V was trimmed by 7 bases and J by 3 bases, leaving 27 bases between them. The CDR3 has 18 amino acids. CDR3 loop: CASIPTSSGSDHYTEAFF. The CDR3 nucleotides are TGTGCCAGCATCCCCACGTCCTCAGGGTCCGATCATTACACTGAAGCTTTCTTT.

This clonotype appeared a few times. V usage is TRBV12-3 or TRBV12-4 and J usage is TRBJ1-1; no firm D call. Deletions cut 1 base from V and 6 bases from J, with 9 bases between. The CDR3 length is 13 residues. The CDR3 DNA sequence: TGTGCCAGCAGTTTAGGAACCGGTTCTGAAGCTTTCTTT. Protein sequence: CASSLGTGSEAFF.

The rearrangement joins TRBV15 to TRBJ1-5, with TRBD1 matching 7 bases. Germline loops: CDR1 LNHNV, CDR2 YYDKDF (reference sequence). V shed 3 bases and J 4 bases; nucleotides not matched to a gene: 3. The CDR3 runs 14 residues. As DNA, the CDR3 is TGTGCCACCAGCAGCAGACAGGGTAATCAGCCCCAGCATTTT. It specifies CATSSRQGNQPQHF.

V usage is TRBV7-2 and J usage is TRBJ2-3; no clear D gene. The CDR3 extends over 14 amino acids. Trimming cost V 1 base and J 2 bases, with 7 bases left between them. Per the germline V gene, CDR1 is SGHTA and CDR2 is FQGNSA. The CDR3 DNA is TGTGCCAGCAGCTTAGGGGTACCCACAGATACGCAGTATTTT. Amino acids: CASSLGVPTDTQYF.

The V gene is TRBV4-3, the J gene TRBJ2-3, with 8 bases that match TRBD1. The ends lost 0 bases at V and 3 bases at J; junction bases unmatched: 2. The CDR3 totals 15 residues. Germline CDR1 LGHNA, CDR2 YSLEER. The CDR3, as DNA: TGCGCCAGCAGCCAAGACAGGGGGCCGACAGATACGCAGTATTTT. Amino acids: CASSQDRGPTDTQYF.

In its sample, this clonotype was seen a few times. This chain links TRBV20-1 with TRBJ1-1; TRBD1 is a possible D gene (6 bases). The CDR3 has 16 residues. V was clipped by 0 bases and J by 1 base, with 15 bases between them. Germline values: CDR1 DFQATT, CDR2 SNEGSKA (reference sequence). The CDR3 protein is CSARDEGGQRNTEAFF. For the CDR3, the DNA is TGCAGTGCTAGAGATGAAGGGGGGCAGAGGAACACTGAAGCTTTCTTT.

This clonotype has at least ten counts. The rearrangement uses TRBV11-2 and TRBJ2-6, with D perhaps TRBD1 (6 bases). The germline V gene has CDR1 SGHAT and CDR2 FQNNGV. There are 15 residues in the CDR3. V lost 4 bases to trimming and J lost 4 bases, with 11 bases between them. CDR3 in amino acids: CASSSTGLGANVLTF. Written as DNA, the CDR3 is TGTGCCAGCAGCTCGACAGGACTGGGGGCCAACGTCCTGACTTTC.

The gene calls are TRBV4-1 and TRBJ2-2; D uncertain. The germline V gene encodes CDR1 MGHRA and CDR2 YSYEKL. The CDR3 consists of 16 residues. Trimming shortened V by 3 bases and J by 2 bases, and 13 bases separated the two germline ends. The CDR3 coding sequence is TGCGCCAGCAGCCAGGATCCCTCGGGTAACACCGGGGAGCTGTTTTTT. Its protein product is CASSQDPSGNTGELFF.

In this sample, this clonotype turned up a few times. The V and J genes are TRBV14 and TRBJ2-7; D may correspond to TRBD1 or TRBD2 (5 bases each). Between the trimmed V and J ends, which lost 3 bases and 0 bases, there was a span of 12 bases. Germline loops: CDR1 SGHDN, CDR2 FVKESK. The CDR3 covers 15 residues. The CDR3 sequence: CASSQGVGPSYEQYF. CDR3 in DNA: TGTGCCAGCAGCCAGGGGGTCGGACCCTCCTACGAGCAGTACTTC.

This clonotype turned up a few times. The chain recombines TRBV12-3 or TRBV12-4 with TRBJ1-5, with D possibly matching TRBD1 (6 bases). The V gene lost 5 bases and the J gene lost 1 base, with 12 bases spanning the gap. The CDR3 is 15 amino acids. CDR3 region: CASSQGIGSNQPQHF. In DNA form, the CDR3 reads TGTGCCAGCAGTCAGGGGATCGGGAGCAATCAGCCCCAGCATTTT.

This clonotype was seen a few times. This CDR3 is CSAKGLVKGHEQYF. CDR3 DNA: TGCAGCGCCAAGGGGCTCGTAAAAGGTCACGAGCAGTACTTC. V gene TRBV29-1 combines with J gene TRBJ2-7; the D gene is possibly TRBD1 (5 bases). The CDR3 is 14 residues long. Trimming shortened V by 7 bases and J by 5 bases, and 21 bases separated the two germline ends. Per germline, CDR1 SQVTM and CDR2 ANQGSEA.

The V gene is TRBV20-1, the J gene TRBJ2-1; 9 bases are a match to TRBD2. Germline V gene data show CDR1 as DFQATT and CDR2 as SNEGSKA (reference sequence). The CDR3 totals 15 residues. V lost 5 bases and J lost 6; bases outside the gene matches: 11. CDR3 sequence (DNA): TGCAGTGCTGGCGTAGCGGGAGCTATTCTCAATGAGCAGTTCTTC. This translates into CSAGVAGAILNEQFF.

This chain joins TRBV7-8 and TRBJ1-5; D may be TRBD1 (5 bases). The germline gives CDR1 SGHVS, CDR2 FQNEAQ. The CDR3 extends over 18 amino acids. V was shortened by 1 base and J by 2 bases, with 18 bases between the two germline ends. The CDR3 nucleotides are TGTGCCAGCAGCTTAGAACGTAGGGGTCGAGGTGGCAATCAGCCCCAGCATTTT. The encoded protein is CASSLERRGRGGNQPQHF.

The chain has TRBV12-3 or TRBV12-4 and TRBJ2-1; the D is unclear. The V gene lost 3 bases and the J gene lost 3 bases, with 15 bases spanning the gap. The CDR3 has 16 amino acids. The CDR3 sequence: CASSFPKKVGYNEQFF. The DNA for the CDR3 is TGTGCCAGCAGTTTCCCGAAGAAGGTGGGCTACAATGAGCAGTTCTTC.